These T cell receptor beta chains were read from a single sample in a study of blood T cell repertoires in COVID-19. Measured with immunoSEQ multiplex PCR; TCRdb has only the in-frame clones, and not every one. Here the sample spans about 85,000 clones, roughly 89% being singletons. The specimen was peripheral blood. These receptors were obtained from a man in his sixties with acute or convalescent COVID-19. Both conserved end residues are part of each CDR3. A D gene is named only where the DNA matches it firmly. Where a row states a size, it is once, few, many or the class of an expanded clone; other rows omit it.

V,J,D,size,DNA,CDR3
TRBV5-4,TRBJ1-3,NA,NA,TGTGCCAGCAGCTCTCCTCAGGGAAACACCATATATTTT,CASSSPQGNTIYF
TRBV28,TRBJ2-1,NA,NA,TGTGCCAGCAGTTCCGGGACAATTTACAATGAGCAGTTCTTC,CASSSGTIYNEQFF
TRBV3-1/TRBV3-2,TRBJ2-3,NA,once,TGTGCCAGCAGCCAAGGGCATTCCACAGATACGCAGTATTTT,CASSQGHSTDTQYF
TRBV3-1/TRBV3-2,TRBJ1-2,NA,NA,TGTGCCAGCAGCCAAGGCACACAAGGCTACACCTTC,CASSQGTQGYTF
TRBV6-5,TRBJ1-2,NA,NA,TGTGCCAGCAGTTACTCACCTTCGGGGGATGGCTACACCTTC,CASSYSPSGDGYTF
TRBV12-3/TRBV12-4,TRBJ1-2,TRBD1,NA,TGTGCCAGCCGGGACAGGGTGTATTATGGCTACACCTTC,CASRDRVYYGYTF
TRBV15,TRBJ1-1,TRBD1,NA,TGTGCCACCAGCATAAAACAGGGGACTGAAGCTTTCTTT,CATSIKQGTEAFF
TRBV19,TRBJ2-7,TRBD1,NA,TGTGCCAGTAGTAAGTCCGGGACAGGGCTCACCTACGAGCAGTACTTC,CASSKSGTGLTYEQYF
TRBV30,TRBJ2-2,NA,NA,TGTGCCTGGAGTGACTCGGGGGGCGTCGTCGGGGAGCTGTTTTTT,CAWSDSGGVVGELFF
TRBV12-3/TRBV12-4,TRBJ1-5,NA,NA,TGTGCCAGCAGCTTAACAGGGAATCAGCCCCAGCATTTT,CASSLTGNQPQHF
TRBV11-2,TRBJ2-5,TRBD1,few,TGTGCCAGCAGCTACTCCGGGACAGTCAAGGGGGAGACCCAGTACTTC,CASSYSGTVKGETQYF
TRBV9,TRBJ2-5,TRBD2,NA,TGTGCCAGCAGCGTAGGGGCCTTAGCGGGGGGGCAGGAGACCCAGTACTTC,CASSVGALAGGQETQYF
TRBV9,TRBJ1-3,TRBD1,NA,TGTGCCAGCAGCCCGGACAGGGGAGGATATGTCAACACCATATATTTT,CASSPDRGGYVNTIYF
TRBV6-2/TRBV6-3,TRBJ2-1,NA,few,TGTGCCAGCAGTTACTCCAGACAGGTCCGCGGGAATGAGCAGTTCTTC,CASSYSRQVRGNEQFF
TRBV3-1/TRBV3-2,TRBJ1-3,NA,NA,TGTGCCAGCAGCCAAGACTTCAGGGGAAACACCATATATTTT,CASSQDFRGNTIYF
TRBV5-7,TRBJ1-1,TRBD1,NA,TGTGCCAGCGCCCCGGACAGGCCCAATAGGGACACTGAAGCTTTCTTT,CASAPDRPNRDTEAFF
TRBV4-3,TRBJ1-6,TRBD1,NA,TGCGCCAGCAGCCAAGACCGGGACAGCTATAATTCACCCCTCCACTTT,CASSQDRDSYNSPLHF